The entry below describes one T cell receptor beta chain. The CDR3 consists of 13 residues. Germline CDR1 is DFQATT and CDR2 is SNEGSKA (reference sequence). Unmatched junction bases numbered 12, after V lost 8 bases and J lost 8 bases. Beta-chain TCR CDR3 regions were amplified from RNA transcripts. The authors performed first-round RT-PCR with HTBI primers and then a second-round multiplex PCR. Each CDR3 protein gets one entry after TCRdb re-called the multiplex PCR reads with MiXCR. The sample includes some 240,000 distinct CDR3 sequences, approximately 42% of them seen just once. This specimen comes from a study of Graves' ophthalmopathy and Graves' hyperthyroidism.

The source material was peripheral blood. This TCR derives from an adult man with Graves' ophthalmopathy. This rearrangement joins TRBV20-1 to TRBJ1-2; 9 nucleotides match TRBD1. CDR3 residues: CSPLPQGARGYTF. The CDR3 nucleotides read TGCAGTCCTTTGCCACAGGGGGCGAGAGGCTACACCTTC.